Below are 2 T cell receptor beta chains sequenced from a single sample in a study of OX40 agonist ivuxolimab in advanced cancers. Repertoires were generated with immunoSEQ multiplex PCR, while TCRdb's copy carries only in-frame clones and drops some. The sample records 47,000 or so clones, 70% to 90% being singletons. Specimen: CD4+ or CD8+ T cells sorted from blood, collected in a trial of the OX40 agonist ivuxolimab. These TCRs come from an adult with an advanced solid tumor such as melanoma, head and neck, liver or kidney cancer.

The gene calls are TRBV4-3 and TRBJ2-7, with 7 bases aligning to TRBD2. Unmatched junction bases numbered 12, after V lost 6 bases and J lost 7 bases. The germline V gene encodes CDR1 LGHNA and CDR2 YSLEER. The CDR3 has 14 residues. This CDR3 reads CASSRGLGPGEQYF. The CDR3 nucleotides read TGCGCCAGCAGTCGCGGACTAGGGCCCGGGGAGCAGTACTTC.

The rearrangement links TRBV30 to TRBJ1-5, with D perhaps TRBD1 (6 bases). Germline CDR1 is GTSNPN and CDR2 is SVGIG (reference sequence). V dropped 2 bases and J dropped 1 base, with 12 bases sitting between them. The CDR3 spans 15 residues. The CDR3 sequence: CAWSFGTGSNQPQHF. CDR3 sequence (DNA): TGTGCCTGGAGTTTTGGTACAGGGAGCAATCAGCCCCAGCATTTT.